This passage covers 7 T cell receptor beta chains from one sample sequenced in a study of cytomegalovirus exposure and HLA in healthy donors. PCR used 60 Vbeta primers and 13 Jbeta primers. The repertoire was sequenced with immunoSEQ multiplex PCR; TCRdb's copy has only in-frame clones and lacks some. The sample lists 120,000 or so clones, around four fifths occurring once. The specimen was PBMCs. These TCRs come from a man in his late teens or twenties in good health and CMV-seropositive.

A single count supports this clone. The rearrangement links TRBV7-6 to TRBJ2-7; 7 bases are a match to TRBD2. The germline CDR1 and CDR2 sequences are SGHVS and FNYEAQ. After removal of 5 bases from V and 7 bases from J, the junction contained 5 bases not matched to a gene. This CDR3 contains 12 residues. In DNA form, the CDR3 reads TGTGCCAGCAGCCCGGGGAGGGGAGAGCAGTACTTC. This sequence encodes CASSPGRGEQYF.

This rearrangement joins TRBV18 to TRBJ1-6; TRBD1 is a possible D gene (5 bases). Germline values: CDR1 KGHSH, CDR2 LQKENI. The germline V and J ends were trimmed by 4 bases and 8 bases, with 9 bases remaining between them. The CDR3 extends over 13 amino acids. CDR3 DNA sequence: TGTGCCAGCTCACAGGGGTTCGATTCACCCCTCCACTTT. As protein: CASSQGFDSPLHF. The variable domain in full, completed from reference TRBV18 and TRBJ1-6, reads NAGVMQNPRHLVRRRGQEARLRCSPMKGHSHVYWYRQLPEEGLKFMVYLQKENIIDESGMPKERFSAEFPKEGPSILRIQQVVRGDSAAYFCASSQGFDSPLHFGNGTRLTVT.

The chain couples TRBV5-1 to TRBJ2-1; 12 bases line up with TRBD2. CDR1 and CDR2 from the germline V gene are SGHRS and YFSETQ. This CDR3 region has 16 residues. After removal of 1 base from V and 2 bases from J, the junction contained 1 base not matched to a gene. The CDR3 reads CASSLTSGGTYNEQFF. The DNA for the CDR3 is TGCGCCAGCAGCTTGACTAGCGGGGGGACCTACAATGAGCAGTTCTTC.

V is TRBV11-2 and J is TRBJ1-1; 7 bases align to TRBD1. Germline V gene lookup returns CDR1 SGHAT and CDR2 FQNNGV. The J segment lost 1 base and the V segment lost 3 bases, leaving 8 bases of the junction unmatched. The CDR3 length is 16 residues. The CDR3 DNA reads as TGTGCCAGCAGCTTTAACAGGGGAAGCGGGAACACTGAAGCTTTCTTT. It is translated as CASSFNRGSGNTEAFF. Full variable domain (remainder filled in from reference TRBV11-2 and TRBJ1-1): EAGVAQSPRYKIIEKRQSVAFWCNPISGHATLYWYQQILGQGPKLLIQFQNNGVVDDSQLPKDRFSAERLKGVDSTLKIQPAKLEDSAVYLCASSFNRGSGNTEAFFGQGTRLTVV.

The rearrangement joins TRBV6-1 to TRBJ2-3; D gene ambiguous. From germline, CDR1 is MNHNS and CDR2 SASEGT. The CDR3 totals 12 residues. V was cut by 7 bases and J by 4 bases, with 9 bases left in between. The CDR3 DNA is TGTGCCAGCACCCCAGGTCCAGATACGCAGTATTTT. Translation: CASTPGPDTQYF.

As for this clone: Germline and junction disagree at one end, which may indicate a read error. The V and J genes are TRBV29-1 and TRBJ1-2; D is unclear. The germline V gene has CDR1 SQVTM and CDR2 ANQGSEA. The CDR3 covers 10 residues. The CDR3 spells CSVEDYGYTF. CDR3 nucleotide sequence: TGCAGCGTTGAAGACTACGGCTACACCTTC. The entire variable domain, with the rest obtained from reference TRBV29-1 and TRBJ1-2, is as follows: SAVISQKPSRDICQRGTSLTIQCQVDSQVTMMFWYRQQPGQSLTLIATANQGSEATYESGFVIDKFPISRPNLTFSTLTVSNMSPEDSSIYLCSVEDYGYTFGSGTRLTVV.

The chain uses TRBV14 and TRBJ1-3; no definite D call. The V gene's germline CDR1 is SGHDN and CDR2 FVKESK. Between the trimmed V and J ends, which lost 0 bases and 4 bases, there was a span of 13 bases. The CDR3 loop spans 16 amino acids. The CDR3 is CASSQDIGLLGNTIYF. CDR3 DNA: TGTGCCAGCAGCCAAGACATCGGTCTATTAGGAAACACCATATATTTT.